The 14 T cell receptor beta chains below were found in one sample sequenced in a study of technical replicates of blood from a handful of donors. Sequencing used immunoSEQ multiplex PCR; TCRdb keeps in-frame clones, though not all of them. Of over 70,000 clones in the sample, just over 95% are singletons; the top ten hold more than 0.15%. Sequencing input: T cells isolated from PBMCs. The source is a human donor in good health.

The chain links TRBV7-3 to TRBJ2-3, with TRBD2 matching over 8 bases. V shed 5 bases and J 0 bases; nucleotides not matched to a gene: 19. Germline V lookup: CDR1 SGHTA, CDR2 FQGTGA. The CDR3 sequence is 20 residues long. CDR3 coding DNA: TGTGCCAGCAGCCCTTTTTCGTTAGCGGGGACCCGATGGAGCACAGATACGCAGTATTTT. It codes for CASSPFSLAGTRWSTDTQYF.

CDR3: CAVVDGRKEGNEQFF. The CDR3, as DNA: TGTGCCGTTGTAGATGGGCGGAAAGAGGGCAATGAGCAGTTCTTC. The chain uses TRBV5-6 and TRBJ2-1; tentative D call: TRBD2 (5 bases). This CDR3 contains 15 residues. The germline V and J ends were trimmed by 10 bases and 6 bases, with 23 bases remaining between them. The V gene's germline CDR1 is SGHDT and CDR2 YYEEEE.

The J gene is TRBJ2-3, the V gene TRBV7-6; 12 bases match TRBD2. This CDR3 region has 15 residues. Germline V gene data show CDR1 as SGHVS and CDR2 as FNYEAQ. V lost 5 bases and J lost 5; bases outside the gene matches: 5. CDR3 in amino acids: CASSPSGGAEDTQYF. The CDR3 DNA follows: TGTGCCAGCAGCCCTAGCGGGGGGGCCGAAGATACGCAGTATTTT. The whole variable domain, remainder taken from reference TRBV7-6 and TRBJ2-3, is GAGVSQSPRYKVTKRGQDVALRCDPISGHVSLYWYRQALGQGPEFLTYFNYEAQQDKSGLPNDRFSAERPEGSISTLTIQRTEQRDSAMYRCASSPSGGAEDTQYFGPGTRLTVL.

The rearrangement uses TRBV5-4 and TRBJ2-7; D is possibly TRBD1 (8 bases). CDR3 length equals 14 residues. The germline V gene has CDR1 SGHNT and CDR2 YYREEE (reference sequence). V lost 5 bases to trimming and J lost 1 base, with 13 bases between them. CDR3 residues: CASRNRGGSYEQYF. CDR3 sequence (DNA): TGTGCCAGCAGAAACAGGGGGGGATCCTACGAGCAGTACTTC.

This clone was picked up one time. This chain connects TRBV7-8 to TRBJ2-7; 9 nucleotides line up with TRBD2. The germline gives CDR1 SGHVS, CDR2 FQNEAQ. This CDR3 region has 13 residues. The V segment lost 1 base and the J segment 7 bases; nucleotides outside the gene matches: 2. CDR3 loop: CASSLVSGSEQYF. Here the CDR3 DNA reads TGTGCCAGCAGCTTAGTTAGCGGGAGTGAGCAGTACTTC.

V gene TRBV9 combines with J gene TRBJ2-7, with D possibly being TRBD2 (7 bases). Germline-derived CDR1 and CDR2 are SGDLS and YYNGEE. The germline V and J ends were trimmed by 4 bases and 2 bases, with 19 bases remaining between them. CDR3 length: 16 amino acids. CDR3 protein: CASSTRDGGAPYEQYF. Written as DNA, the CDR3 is TGTGCCAGCAGCACCCGGGATGGGGGGGCCCCCTACGAGCAGTACTTC.

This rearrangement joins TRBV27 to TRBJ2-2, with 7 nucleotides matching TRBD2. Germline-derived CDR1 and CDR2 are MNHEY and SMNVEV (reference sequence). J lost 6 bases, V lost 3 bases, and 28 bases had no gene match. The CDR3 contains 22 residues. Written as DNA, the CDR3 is TGTGCCAGCAGTTTTTCCCCACTTAAACGGGGGGAAGGTGTGCTCATGCCCGGGGAGCTGTTTTTT. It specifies CASSFSPLKRGEGVLMPGELFF.

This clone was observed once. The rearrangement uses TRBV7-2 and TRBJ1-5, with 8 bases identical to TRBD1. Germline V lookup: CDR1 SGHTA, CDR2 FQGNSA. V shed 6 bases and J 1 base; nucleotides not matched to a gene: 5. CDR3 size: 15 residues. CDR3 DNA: TGTGCCAGCAGGTTACAGGGGGTGAGCAATCAGCCCCAGCATTTT. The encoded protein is CASRLQGVSNQPQHF.

CDR3 protein: CASSPGQGWYEQYF. The CDR3, as DNA: TGTGCCAGCAGCCCTGGGCAGGGCTGGTACGAGCAGTACTTC. The gene calls are TRBV14 and TRBJ2-7; maybe TRBD1 (5 bases). V was trimmed by 4 bases and J by 4 bases, leaving 14 bases between them. The CDR3 sequence is 14 residues long. Germline V lookup: CDR1 SGHDN, CDR2 FVKESK.

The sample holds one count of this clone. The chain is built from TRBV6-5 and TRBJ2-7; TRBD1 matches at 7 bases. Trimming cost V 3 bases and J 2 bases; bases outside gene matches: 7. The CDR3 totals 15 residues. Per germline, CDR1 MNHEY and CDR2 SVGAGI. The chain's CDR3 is CASSYQRTGPYEQYF. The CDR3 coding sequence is TGTGCCAGCAGTTATCAAAGGACAGGACCCTACGAGCAGTACTTC.

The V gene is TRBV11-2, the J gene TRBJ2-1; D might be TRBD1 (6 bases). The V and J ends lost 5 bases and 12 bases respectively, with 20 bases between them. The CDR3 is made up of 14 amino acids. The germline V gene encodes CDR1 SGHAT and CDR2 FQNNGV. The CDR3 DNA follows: TGTGCCAGCAGCCCCACACTTGGGGGCACTGGGCAGTTCTTC. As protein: CASSPTLGGTGQFF. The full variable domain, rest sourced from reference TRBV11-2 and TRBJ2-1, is EAGVAQSPRYKIIEKRQSVAFWCNPISGHATLYWYQQILGQGPKLLIQFQNNGVVDDSQLPKDRFSAERLKGVDSTLKIQPAKLEDSAVYLCASSPTLGGTGQFFGPGTRLTVL.

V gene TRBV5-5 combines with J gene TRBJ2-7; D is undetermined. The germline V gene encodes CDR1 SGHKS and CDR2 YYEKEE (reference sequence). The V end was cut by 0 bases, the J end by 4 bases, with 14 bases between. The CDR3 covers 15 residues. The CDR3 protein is CASSLVPEVWYEQYF. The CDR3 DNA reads TGTGCCAGCAGCTTGGTTCCAGAAGTCTGGTACGAGCAGTACTTC.

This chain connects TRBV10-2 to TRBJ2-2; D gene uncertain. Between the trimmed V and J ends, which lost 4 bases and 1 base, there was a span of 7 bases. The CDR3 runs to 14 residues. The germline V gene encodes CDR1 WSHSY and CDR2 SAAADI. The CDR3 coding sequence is TGCGCCAGCAGTGTCCAGGAGAACACCGGGGAGCTGTTTTTT. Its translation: CASSVQENTGELFF.

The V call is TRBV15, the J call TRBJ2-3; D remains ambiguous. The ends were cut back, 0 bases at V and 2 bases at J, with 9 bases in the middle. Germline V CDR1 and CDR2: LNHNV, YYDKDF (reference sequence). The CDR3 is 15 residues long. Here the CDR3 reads CATSRDRRNTDTQYF. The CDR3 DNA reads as TGTGCCACCAGCAGAGATCGGCGGAACACAGATACGCAGTATTTT.